Listed here are 3 T cell receptor beta chains from one sample, sequenced in a study of cytomegalovirus exposure and HLA in healthy donors. The PCR made use of 60 Vbeta and 13 Jbeta primers. Generated by immunoSEQ multiplex PCR, the TCRdb table keeps only in-frame clones and is missing some. This table holds about 100,000 clones, around 82% found once. Sequencing was performed on PBMCs. The receptors were gathered from a woman between 55 and 75 years old in good health and CMV-seronegative.

This sequence joins TRBV4-3 and TRBJ2-7, with D unresolved. The CDR3 spans 15 residues. V lost 0 bases and J 1 base, leaving 10 bases between the germline ends. CDR1 and CDR2 from the germline V gene are LGHNA and YSLEER. The CDR3 spells CASSQDQEQSYEQYF. The CDR3 nucleotides read TGCGCCAGCAGCCAAGATCAAGAACAGTCCTACGAGCAGTACTTC.

The chain employs TRBV7-9 and TRBJ2-5; D gene ambiguous. V was trimmed by 3 bases and J by 4 bases, leaving 9 bases between them. Germline V gives CDR1 SEHNR, CDR2 FQNEAQ (reference sequence). The CDR3 spans 13 residues. CDR3 sequence: CASSFEARETQYF. CDR3 DNA sequence: TGTGCCAGCAGCTTCGAAGCGAGAGAGACCCAGTACTTC.

V usage is TRBV5-6 and J usage is TRBJ1-2, with TRBD1 identical over 7 bases. Trimming cost V 2 bases and J 8 bases; bases outside gene matches: 6. The CDR3 contains 13 residues. Germline values: CDR1 SGHDT, CDR2 YYEEEE. This CDR3 reads CASSFDRERGYTF. Written as DNA, the CDR3 is TGTGCCAGCAGCTTCGACAGGGAGAGAGGCTACACCTTC.